This T cell receptor (beta chain) was sequenced during a study of technical replicates of blood from a handful of donors. V was pared by 2 bases and J by 3 bases, with 3 bases of the junction left unmatched. Germline V gene data show CDR1 as MDHEN and CDR2 as SYDVKM. This CDR3 has 15 residues. The table came from immunoSEQ multiplex PCR; TCRdb's copy has only in-frame clones and leaves some out. The sample shows around 76,000 clones, around 90% of them seen only once. This receptor was taken from a human donor in good health. The genes are TRBV28 and TRBJ1-5, with 8 positions matching TRBD1. Sequenced sample: T cells isolated from PBMCs. The CDR3 DNA is TGTGCCAGCAGTTTAGGGGACAGGCCCAATCAGCCCCAGCATTTT. Amino acids: CASSLGDRPNQPQHF.